The clone carrying this T cell receptor beta chain was recorded at least ten times. Its antigen is not known. The germline V and J ends were trimmed by 4 bases and 5 bases, with 17 bases remaining between them. Germline V gives CDR1 SQVTM, CDR2 ANQGSEA. The CDR3 runs 14 residues. Using RNA transcripts, the TCR beta CDR3 regions were amplified. The workflow started with a first-round RT-PCR run with HTBI primers and then moved on to a second-round multiplex PCR. TCRdb reprocessed the multiplex PCR reads via MiXCR and lists one record per CDR3 protein. The sample holds hundreds of thousands of distinct CDR3 sequences; approximately 21% are singletons and the top ten take roughly 3%. This entry belongs to a study of Graves' ophthalmopathy and Graves' hyperthyroidism. Study-wide results and limits: The blood repertoire also included most expanded thyroid clonotypes above 0.001 frequency. For separating ophthalmopathy from stable hyperthyroidism, a 13-signature model gave approximately 90% sensitivity and approximately 76% specificity.

Each hyperthyroidism patient was newly diagnosed, with under 2 months' duration, and aged 18 to 65. Other autoimmune diseases, uncontrolled infections, pregnancy and lactation each led to patient exclusion. The receptor was isolated from a woman aged 18 to 35 with stable Graves' hyperthyroidism. J is TRBJ2-5 and V is TRBV29-1, with D possibly TRBD2 on 6 matching bases. Material: peripheral blood. The CDR3 reads CSVAPPGVGETQYF. In DNA form, the CDR3 reads TGCAGCGTTGCCCCCCCGGGGGTGGGGGAGACCCAGTACTTC. Filled out from reference TRBV29-1 and TRBJ2-5, the complete variable domain reads SAVISQKPSRDICQRGTSLTIQCQVDSQVTMMFWYRQQPGQSLTLIATANQGSEATYESGFVIDKFPISRPNLTFSTLTVSNMSPEDSSIYLCSVAPPGVGETQYFGPGTRLLVL.